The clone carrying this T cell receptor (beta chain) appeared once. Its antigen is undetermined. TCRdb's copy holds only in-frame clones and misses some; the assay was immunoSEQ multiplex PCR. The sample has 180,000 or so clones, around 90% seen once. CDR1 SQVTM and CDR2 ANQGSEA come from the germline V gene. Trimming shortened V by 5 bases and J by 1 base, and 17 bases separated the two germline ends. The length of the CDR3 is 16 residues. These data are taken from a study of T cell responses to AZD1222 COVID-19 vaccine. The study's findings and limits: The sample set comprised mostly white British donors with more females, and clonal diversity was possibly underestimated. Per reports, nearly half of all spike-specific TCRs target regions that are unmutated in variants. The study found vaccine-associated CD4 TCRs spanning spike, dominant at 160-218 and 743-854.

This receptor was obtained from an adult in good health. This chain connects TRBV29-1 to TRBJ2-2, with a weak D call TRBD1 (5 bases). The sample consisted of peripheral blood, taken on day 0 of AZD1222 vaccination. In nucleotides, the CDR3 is TGCAGCGTTTCCTTTCTAATCCAGGGGAACACCGGGGAGCTGTTTTTT. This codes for CSVSFLIQGNTGELFF.